This is a list of T cell receptor beta chains from one sample in a study of blood T cells in healthy people across ages. Each CDR3 protein is one row after TCRdb ran MiXCR on the 5' RACE reads. The sample lists roughly 800,000 distinct CDR3 sequences, around 34% occurring once. The sample consisted of blood. These receptors originate from a man aged 18 to 30 in good health. The CDR3 runs from the conserved cysteine through the conserved F or W. A D gene is named only where the DNA matches it firmly. Size is omitted from some rows. Given values are once, few, many or a class for expanded clones.

V gene: TRBV7-9; J gene: TRBJ2-5; clone size: -; D gene: -; CDR3 DNA: TGTGCCAGCAGCCCTCCCCTTGGGAATCAAGAGACCCAGTACTTC; CDR3 protein: CASSPPLGNQETQYF
V gene: TRBV3-1; J gene: TRBJ1-5; clone size: -; D gene: -; CDR3 DNA: TGTGCCAGCAGTTCGTATCTTAGCAATCAGCCCCAGCATTTT; CDR3 protein: CASSSYLSNQPQHF
V gene: TRBV5-1; J gene: TRBJ1-1; clone size: many; D gene: TRBD1; CDR3 DNA: TGCGCCAGCAGCCCAGGGGGGGTGAACACTGAAGCTTTCTTT; CDR3 protein: CASSPGGVNTEAFF
V gene: TRBV3-1; J gene: TRBJ2-7; clone size: -; D gene: TRBD2; CDR3 DNA: TGTGCCAGCAGCCAACTAGCGGGAAGCTCCTACGAGCAGTACTTC; CDR3 protein: CASSQLAGSSYEQYF
V gene: TRBV5-1; J gene: TRBJ2-2; clone size: few; D gene: TRBD1; CDR3 DNA: TGCGCCAGCAGCTCCCCGACAGGGACCGGGGAGCTGTTTTTT; CDR3 protein: CASSSPTGTGELFF
V gene: TRBV18; J gene: TRBJ2-5; clone size: -; D gene: -; CDR3 DNA: TGTGCCAGCTCCCCATTGGACAGCCAAGAGACCCAGTACTTC; CDR3 protein: CASSPLDSQETQYF
V gene: TRBV7-2; J gene: TRBJ2-3; clone size: few; D gene: -; CDR3 DNA: TGTGCCAGCAGCTTAGAGTTCCCAGATACGCAGTATTTT; CDR3 protein: CASSLEFPDTQYF
V gene: TRBV4-2; J gene: TRBJ2-7; clone size: -; D gene: -; CDR3 DNA: TGTGCCAGCAGCCAAGGCCGTCTCTCTACCCCATCCTACGAGCAGTACTTC; CDR3 protein: CASSQGRLSTPSYEQYF
V gene: TRBV29-1; J gene: TRBJ1-1; clone size: -; D gene: -; CDR3 DNA: TGCAGCGTGACAGAGACCGACACTGAAGCTTTCTTT; CDR3 protein: CSVTETDTEAFF
V gene: TRBV3-1; J gene: TRBJ1-2; clone size: -; D gene: -; CDR3 DNA: TGTGCCAGCAGCCGATTGGGGGGAAACAGTGGCTACACCTTC; CDR3 protein: CASSRLGGNSGYTF
V gene: TRBV28; J gene: TRBJ1-2; clone size: -; D gene: TRBD1; CDR3 DNA: TGTGCCAGCAGTTTATGGGGACAGGGGTTCCCTTGGGGATATGGCTACACCTTC; CDR3 protein: CASSLWGQGFPWGYGYTF
V gene: TRBV28; J gene: TRBJ1-1; clone size: -; D gene: -; CDR3 DNA: TGTGCCAGCATCGGACCTTTGAACACTGGAGCTTTCTTT; CDR3 protein: CASIGPLNTGAFF